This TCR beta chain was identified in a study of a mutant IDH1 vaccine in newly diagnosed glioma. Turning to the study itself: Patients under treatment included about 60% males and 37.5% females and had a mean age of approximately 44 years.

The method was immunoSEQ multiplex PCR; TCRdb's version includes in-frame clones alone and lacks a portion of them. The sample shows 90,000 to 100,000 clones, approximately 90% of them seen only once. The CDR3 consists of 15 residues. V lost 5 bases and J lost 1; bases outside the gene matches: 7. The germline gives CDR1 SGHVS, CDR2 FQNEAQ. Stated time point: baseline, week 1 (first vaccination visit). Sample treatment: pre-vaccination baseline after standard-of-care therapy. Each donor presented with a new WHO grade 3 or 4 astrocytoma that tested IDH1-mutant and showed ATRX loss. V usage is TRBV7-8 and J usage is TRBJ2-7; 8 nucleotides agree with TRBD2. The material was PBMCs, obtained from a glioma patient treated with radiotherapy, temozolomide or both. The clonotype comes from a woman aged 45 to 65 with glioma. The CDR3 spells CASSTARGGSYEQYF. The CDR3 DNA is TGTGCCAGCAGCACCGCCCGCGGGGGGTCCTACGAGCAGTACTTC.